Listed below are T cell receptor beta chains from one sample, sequenced in a study of control samples from healthy donors and cancer patients. TCRdb keeps only in-frame clones here, not all; method: immunoSEQ multiplex PCR. The data hold 63,000 or so clones, with approximately 89% observed a single time. Sequencing was performed on PBMCs. The receptors stem from a man between 60 and 75 years old with colorectal cancer. Both conserved end residues are part of each CDR3. Each record gives: V gene, clone size, D gene, J gene, CDR3 DNA, CDR3 protein. A D gene is named only where the DNA matches it firmly. For some rows the clone size is stated as once, few or many, or as a class when expanded; others skip it.

V: TRBV5-4
size: NA
D: TRBD2
J: TRBJ2-5
DNA: TGTGCCAGCAGCTTGGCATTAGCGGGGGCCCTCCAAGAGACCCAGTACTTC
CDR3: CASSLALAGALQETQYF

V: TRBV16
size: NA
D: TRBD1
J: TRBJ1-5
DNA: TGTGCCAGCAGCCGTGAGACAGGGGGACAGCCCCAGCATTTT
CDR3: CASSRETGGQPQHF

V: TRBV5-5
size: NA
D: TRBD2
J: TRBJ2-1
DNA: TGTGCCAGCAGCCCTACTAGCGGGAGTAACAATGAGCAGTTCTTC
CDR3: CASSPTSGSNNEQFF

V: TRBV7-9
size: few
D: TRBD2
J: TRBJ2-3
DNA: TGTGCCAGCAGCGGTAGCGGGGCAGACACAGATACGCAGTATTTT
CDR3: CASSGSGADTDTQYF

V: TRBV4-2
size: NA
D: TRBD2
J: TRBJ2-7
DNA: TGTGCCAGCAGCCAACCTGGGACTAGCGGAGGCGAGCAGTACTTC
CDR3: CASSQPGTSGGEQYF

V: TRBV5-6
size: NA
D: NA
J: TRBJ1-3
DNA: TGTGCCAGCAGCTTGGGCCCGAGCTCTGGAAACACCATATATTTT
CDR3: CASSLGPSSGNTIYF

V: TRBV27
size: NA
D: NA
J: TRBJ2-3
DNA: TGTGCCAGCTTAAGGTGGGGAAGCACAGATACGCAGTATTTT
CDR3: CASLRWGSTDTQYF

V: TRBV28
size: NA
D: TRBD1
J: TRBJ1-2
DNA: TGTGCCAGCAGTGCGACAGGGGGCTCCTACTCCTATGGCTACACCTTC
CDR3: CASSATGGSYSYGYTF

V: TRBV7-8
size: few
D: NA
J: TRBJ2-7
DNA: TGTGCCAGCAGTGCCATTTCCTACGAGCAGTACTTC
CDR3: CASSAISYEQYF

V: TRBV24-1
size: NA
D: TRBD1
J: TRBJ2-5
DNA: TGTGCCACCAGTGATTTTGGGACAGGGCGAGAGACCCAGTACTTC
CDR3: CATSDFGTGRETQYF

V: TRBV5-4
size: NA
D: NA
J: TRBJ2-3
DNA: TGTGCCAGCAGCTTGTCTTCCGGACCAGGTAATACGCAGTATTTT
CDR3: CASSLSSGPGNTQYF

V: TRBV6-5
size: NA
D: NA
J: TRBJ1-4
DNA: TGTGCCAGCAGCCCAAACCCGCAGGCTAATGAAAAACTGTTTTTT
CDR3: CASSPNPQANEKLFF

V: TRBV7-3
size: NA
D: TRBD1
J: TRBJ1-3
DNA: TGTGCCAGCAGCTCAGGGGGAGGTGGAAACACCATATATTTT
CDR3: CASSSGGGGNTIYF

V: TRBV5-1
size: few
D: TRBD1
J: TRBJ2-7
DNA: TGCGCCAGCAGCTCCGGGACAGGGATCGAGCAGTACTTC
CDR3: CASSSGTGIEQYF

V: TRBV6-6
size: NA
D: TRBD1
J: TRBJ2-3
DNA: TGTGCCAGCAGCCGAGGACAGGGCATGGTCGTGGATACGCAGTATTTT
CDR3: CASSRGQGMVVDTQYF

V: TRBV5-1
size: NA
D: NA
J: TRBJ1-3
DNA: TGCGCCAGCAGCTTGTCAGGGCGGGTCGGTCGAAACACCATATATTTT
CDR3: CASSLSGRVGRNTIYF

V: TRBV4-1
size: once
D: TRBD2
J: TRBJ2-5
DNA: TGCGCCAGCAGCCTGGGGCTAGCGGAAGAGACCCAGTACTTC
CDR3: CASSLGLAEETQYF

V: TRBV7-2
size: NA
D: NA
J: TRBJ1-1
DNA: TGTGCCAGCAGCTCCCAATTGGGCACTGAAGCTTTCTTT
CDR3: CASSSQLGTEAFF

V: TRBV27
size: NA
D: NA
J: TRBJ1-1
DNA: TGTGCCAGCAGGGAGGACAGATTATTGAACACTGAAGCTTTCTTT
CDR3: CASREDRLLNTEAFF

V: TRBV5-1
size: few
D: NA
J: TRBJ2-1
DNA: TGCGCCAGCAGCTTACACAATGAGCAGTTCTTC
CDR3: CASSLHNEQFF

V: TRBV5-4
size: NA
D: TRBD1
J: TRBJ2-7
DNA: TGTGCCAGCAGCAACCGGGACAGCTACGAGCAGTACTTC
CDR3: CASSNRDSYEQYF

V: TRBV27
size: NA
D: NA
J: TRBJ1-1
DNA: TGTGCCAGCAGTTTACAAGAGAACACTGAAGCTTTCTTT
CDR3: CASSLQENTEAFF

V: TRBV5-4
size: few
D: NA
J: TRBJ1-1
DNA: TGTGCCAGCAGCTCCAGGTCCGGATGGGACACTGAAGCTTTCTTT
CDR3: CASSSRSGWDTEAFF

V: TRBV5-8
size: NA
D: NA
J: TRBJ2-7
DNA: TGTGCCAGCAGCTTGGAAATGGATCGGGAGCAGTACTTC
CDR3: CASSLEMDREQYF

V: TRBV7-9
size: NA
D: NA
J: TRBJ2-2
DNA: TGTGCCAGCAGCTCCCCAAGCTATCACACCGGGGAGCTGTTTTTT
CDR3: CASSSPSYHTGELFF

V: TRBV6-5
size: NA
D: TRBD1
J: TRBJ1-3
DNA: TGTGCCAGCAGCGCGACAGGGGTCGACACCATATATTTT
CDR3: CASSATGVDTIYF

V: TRBV24-1
size: once
D: NA
J: TRBJ2-3
DNA: TGTGCCACCAGTGGATGGGCAGATACGCAGTATTTT
CDR3: CATSGWADTQYF

V: TRBV7-3
size: NA
D: TRBD1
J: TRBJ2-7
DNA: TGTGCCAGCAGCAGTGAACCGGGACAGGGGTCCAGGTCAGGGTTGATCGAGCAGTACTTC
CDR3: CASSSEPGQGSRSGLIEQYF

V: TRBV15
size: NA
D: NA
J: TRBJ1-3
DNA: TGTGCCACCAGCAGAGAGGATTTTGGAAACACCATATATTTT
CDR3: CATSREDFGNTIYF

V: TRBV30
size: once
D: NA
J: TRBJ1-6
DNA: TGTGCCTGGAGTGTGAGGGGTGGTGGGAGTAATTCACCCCTCCACTTT
CDR3: CAWSVRGGGSNSPLHF

V: TRBV2
size: NA
D: NA
J: TRBJ2-6
DNA: TGTGCCAGCAGTGAATATGGGAGCTCTGGGGCCAACGTCCTGACTTTC
CDR3: CASSEYGSSGANVLTF

V: TRBV19
size: NA
D: TRBD2
J: TRBJ2-3
DNA: TGTGCCAGTAGTTATACTAGCGGGGCTACTAGGGATACGCAGTATTTT
CDR3: CASSYTSGATRDTQYF

V: TRBV19
size: once
D: NA
J: TRBJ1-5
DNA: TGTGCCAGTAAATCTAGTTTCGGGCAGGGCGGGAATCAGCCCCAGCATTTT
CDR3: CASKSSFGQGGNQPQHF

V: TRBV5-6
size: NA
D: NA
J: TRBJ2-3
DNA: TGTGCCAGCAGCTCCGCCTTAACGCAGTATTTT
CDR3: CASSSALTQYF

V: TRBV19
size: NA
D: NA
J: TRBJ1-1
DNA: TGTGCCAGTAGTATAACCGACGGAGCCCCCTCTGAAGCTTTCTTT
CDR3: CASSITDGAPSEAFF

V: TRBV9
size: NA
D: NA
J: TRBJ1-1
DNA: TGTGCCAGCAGCGCTGAACCTCTGAACACTGAAGCTTTCTTT
CDR3: CASSAEPLNTEAFF

V: TRBV14
size: NA
D: NA
J: TRBJ2-3
DNA: TGTGCCAGCAGCCAAGATCTGGGGGATACGCAGTATTTT
CDR3: CASSQDLGDTQYF

V: TRBV19
size: NA
D: NA
J: TRBJ2-1
DNA: TGTGCCAGTAGTATAGGGTTACAGGGTCGCCATGAGCAGTTCTTC
CDR3: CASSIGLQGRHEQFF

V: TRBV3-1/TRBV3-2
size: NA
D: NA
J: TRBJ1-1
DNA: TGTGCCAGCAGCCCCGTACAGAACACTGAAGCTTTCTTT
CDR3: CASSPVQNTEAFF

V: TRBV6-5
size: NA
D: TRBD2
J: TRBJ2-2
DNA: TGTGCCAGCAGCCGACTAGCGGCGAACACCGGGGAGCTGTTTTTT
CDR3: CASSRLAANTGELFF

V: TRBV6-1
size: NA
D: NA
J: TRBJ1-3
DNA: TGTGCCAGCAGTGAAGCCACCCTTTGGACCATATATTTT
CDR3: CASSEATLWTIYF

V: TRBV6-5
size: NA
D: TRBD1
J: TRBJ1-6
DNA: TGTGCCAGCACTTGGACAGGGGAGAGTTCACCCCTCCACTTT
CDR3: CASTWTGESSPLHF

V: TRBV4-3
size: NA
D: NA
J: TRBJ1-1
DNA: TGCGCCAGCAGCCAAGAGGTCGCAGGGAACACTGAAGCTTTCTTT
CDR3: CASSQEVAGNTEAFF